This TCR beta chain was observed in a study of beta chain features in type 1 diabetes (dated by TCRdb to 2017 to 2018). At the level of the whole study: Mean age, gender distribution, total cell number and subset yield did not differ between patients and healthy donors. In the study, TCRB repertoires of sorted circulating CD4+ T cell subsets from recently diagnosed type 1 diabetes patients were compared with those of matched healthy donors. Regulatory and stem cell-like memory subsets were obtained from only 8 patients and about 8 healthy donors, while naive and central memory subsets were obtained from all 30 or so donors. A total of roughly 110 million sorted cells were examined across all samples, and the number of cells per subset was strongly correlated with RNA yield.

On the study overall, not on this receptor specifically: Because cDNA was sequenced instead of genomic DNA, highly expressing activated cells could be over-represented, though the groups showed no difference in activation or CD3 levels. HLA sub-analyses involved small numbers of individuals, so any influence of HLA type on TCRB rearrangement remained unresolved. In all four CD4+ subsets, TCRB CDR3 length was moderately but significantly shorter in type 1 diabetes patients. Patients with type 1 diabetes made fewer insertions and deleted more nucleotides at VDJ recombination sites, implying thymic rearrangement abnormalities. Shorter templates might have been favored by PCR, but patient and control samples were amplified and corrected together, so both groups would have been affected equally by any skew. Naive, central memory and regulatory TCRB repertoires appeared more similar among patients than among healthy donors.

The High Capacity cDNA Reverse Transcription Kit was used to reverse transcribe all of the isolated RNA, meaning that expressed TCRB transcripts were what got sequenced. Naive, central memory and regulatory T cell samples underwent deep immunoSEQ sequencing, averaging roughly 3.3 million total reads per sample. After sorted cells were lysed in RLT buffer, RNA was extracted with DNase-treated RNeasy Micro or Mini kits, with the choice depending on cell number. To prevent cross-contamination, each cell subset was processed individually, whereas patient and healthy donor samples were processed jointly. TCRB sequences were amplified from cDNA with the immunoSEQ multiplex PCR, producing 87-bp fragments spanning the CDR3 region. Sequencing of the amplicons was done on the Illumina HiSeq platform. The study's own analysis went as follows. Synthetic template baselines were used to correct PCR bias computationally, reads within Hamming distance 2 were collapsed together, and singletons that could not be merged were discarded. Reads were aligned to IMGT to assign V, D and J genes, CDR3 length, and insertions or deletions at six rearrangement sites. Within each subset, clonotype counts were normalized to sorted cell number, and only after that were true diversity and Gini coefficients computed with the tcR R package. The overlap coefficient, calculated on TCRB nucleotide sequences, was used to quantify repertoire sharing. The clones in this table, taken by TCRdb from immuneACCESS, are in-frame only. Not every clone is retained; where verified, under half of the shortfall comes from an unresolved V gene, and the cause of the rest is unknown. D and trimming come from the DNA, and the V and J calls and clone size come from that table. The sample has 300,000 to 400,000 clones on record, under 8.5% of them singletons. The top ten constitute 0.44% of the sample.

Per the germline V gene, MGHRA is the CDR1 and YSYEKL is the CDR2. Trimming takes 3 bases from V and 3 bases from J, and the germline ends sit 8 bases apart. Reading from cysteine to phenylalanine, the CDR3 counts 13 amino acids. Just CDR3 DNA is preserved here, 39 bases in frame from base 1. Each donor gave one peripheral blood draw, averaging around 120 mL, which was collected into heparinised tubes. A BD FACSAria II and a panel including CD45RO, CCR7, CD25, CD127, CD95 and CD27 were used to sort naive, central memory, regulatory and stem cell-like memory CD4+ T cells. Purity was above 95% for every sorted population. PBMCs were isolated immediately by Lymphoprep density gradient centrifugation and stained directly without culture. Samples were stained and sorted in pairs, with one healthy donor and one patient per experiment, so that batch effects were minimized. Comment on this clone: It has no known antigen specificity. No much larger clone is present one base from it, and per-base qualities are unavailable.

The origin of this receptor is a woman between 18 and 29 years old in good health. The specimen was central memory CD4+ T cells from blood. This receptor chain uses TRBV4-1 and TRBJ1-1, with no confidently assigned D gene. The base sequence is TGCGCCAGCAGCCATGACAAGTACACTGAAGCTTTCTTT. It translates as CASSHDKYTEAFF.